These 22 T cell receptor beta chains were all obtained from the same sample, sequenced in a study of T-cell memory formation after mild COVID-19. TCRdb called the 5' RACE reads again in MiXCR, with one record for every CDR3 protein. This sample has 360,000 or so distinct CDR3 sequences, with under 30% found just once. Material: PBMCs or a T cell subset sorted from them (not recorded which). The receptors were sampled from an adult woman who had mild COVID-19 (a few samples of this study predate the infection). Cell type and time point are not known.

The V and J genes are TRBV15 and TRBJ2-7; 7 bases map to TRBD2. Trimming took 5 bases from V and 2 from J; bases not matched to a gene: 9. Germline CDR1 and CDR2: LNHNV and YYDKDF (reference sequence). The CDR3 covers 15 residues. The CDR3 is CATSGGMAGAYEQYF. In DNA, the CDR3 is TGTGCCACCAGCGGGGGAATGGCGGGGGCCTACGAGCAGTACTTC.

The sample holds a few counts of this clonotype. The CDR3 coding sequence is TGTGCCAGCATTGCAGAGGGGGCTTTAGGATACGAGCAGTACTTC. This sequence encodes CASIAEGALGYEQYF. V and J are TRBV2 and TRBJ2-7; TRBD1 matches at 7 bases. This CDR3 spans 15 amino acids. CDR1 SNHLY and CDR2 FYNNEI come from the germline V gene. With V trimmed by 7 bases and J by 4 bases, 13 bases remained unmatched.

This clonotype was picked up a small number of times. V gene TRBV10-3 combines with J gene TRBJ2-2; D gene unclear. The CDR3 extends over 11 amino acids. V gave up 3 bases and J gave up 4 bases, with 0 bases separating them. Germline CDR1 reads ENHRY; CDR2 reads SYGVKD. The CDR3 sequence: CAISDTGELFF. The CDR3 DNA reads as TGTGCCATCAGTGACACCGGGGAGCTGTTTTTT.

This clonotype was recorded once. The rearrangement uses TRBV14 and TRBJ2-7; D is possibly TRBD1 or TRBD2 (5 bases each). Germline CDR1 is SGHDN and CDR2 is FVKESK. The CDR3 is 13 amino acids. Trimming took 8 bases from V and 1 from J, leaving 12 bases between them. As DNA, the CDR3 is TGTGCCAGCGCCCGGGACCTATCCTACGAGCAGTACTTC. It is translated as CASARDLSYEQYF. Full variable domain (rest looked up from reference TRBV14 and TRBJ2-7): EAGVTQFPSHSVIEKGQTVTLRCDPISGHDNLYWYRRVMGKEIKFLLHFVKESKQDESGMPNNRFLAERTGGTYSTLKVQPAELEDSGVYFCASARDLSYEQYFGPGTRLTVT.

CDR3 residues: CATSSGADTEAFF. In nucleotides, the CDR3 is TGTGCCACCAGTTCCGGGGCCGACACTGAAGCTTTCTTT. V and J are TRBV24-1 and TRBJ1-1; D might be TRBD1 (5 bases). CDR3 length equals 13 residues. Germline V gene data show CDR1 as KGHDR and CDR2 as SFDVKD. Trimming pared 6 bases from V and 3 bases from J, leaving 10 bases between.

V gene TRBV12-3 or TRBV12-4 combines with J gene TRBJ2-7; 7 positions match TRBD1. V shed 7 bases, J shed 1 base, and the junction held 10 bases outside the gene matches. This CDR3 spans 15 amino acids. The CDR3 reads CASISSGTESYEQYF. The CDR3 DNA follows: TGTGCCAGCATTTCCTCCGGGACAGAGTCCTACGAGCAGTACTTC.

This clonotype was detected only a few times. The V and J genes are TRBV7-3 and TRBJ2-3, with 16 bases lining up with TRBD2. The ends lost 4 bases at V and 3 bases at J; junction bases unmatched: 10. There are 19 residues in the CDR3. The germline V gene has CDR1 SGHTA and CDR2 FQGTGA. The CDR3 DNA reads TGTGCCAGCAGCTCCCCGGGACTAGCGGGAGGGAAGGGGACAGATACGCAGTATTTT. Its protein is CASSSPGLAGGKGTDTQYF.

The chain joins TRBV19 to TRBJ2-7; TRBD2 might be the D (5 bases). CDR3 size: 15 residues. Germline-derived CDR1 and CDR2 are LNHDA and SQIVND (reference sequence). V was clipped by 6 bases and J by 0 bases, with 15 bases between them. The CDR3 spells CASRGSQAASYEQYF. The DNA for the CDR3 is TGTGCCAGTAGAGGGAGTCAGGCCGCCTCCTACGAGCAGTACTTC.

The V and J genes are TRBV6-5 and TRBJ2-5; TRBD2 matches at 11 bases. V was clipped by 6 bases and J by 5 bases; unmatched bases: 8. The CDR3 extends over 15 amino acids. Looked up from germline, CDR1 is MNHEY and CDR2 is SVGAGI. CDR3 in amino acids: CASSKTSGVFETQYF. The CDR3 DNA sequence: TGTGCCAGCAGCAAGACTAGCGGGGTTTTTGAGACCCAGTACTTC.

The chain uses TRBV11-2 and TRBJ2-7; TRBD1 matches 8 bases. The CDR3 has 14 amino acids. The V gene end was trimmed by 5 bases and the J gene end by 3 bases; junction bases not matched to a gene: 6. Germline CDR1 and CDR2: SGHAT and FQNNGV. The CDR3 is CASSLQGADYEQYF. CDR3 sequence (DNA): TGTGCCAGCAGCCTTCAGGGGGCTGACTACGAGCAGTACTTC.

V gene TRBV5-1 combines with J gene TRBJ2-3; TRBD2 agrees at 11 bases. The CDR3 consists of 17 residues. In germline, CDR1 is SGHRS, CDR2 YFSETQ. The V gene end was trimmed by 3 bases and the J gene end by 2 bases; junction bases not matched to a gene: 8. Here the CDR3 reads CASSSKLAGAYTDTQYF. CDR3 DNA: TGCGCCAGCAGCTCAAAACTAGCGGGGGCCTACACAGATACGCAGTATTTT.

This clonotype came up a few times. This sequence joins TRBV4-3 and TRBJ2-7; no reliable D call. The CDR3 consists of 17 residues. Germline V gene data show CDR1 as LGHNA and CDR2 as YSLEER. Trimming stripped 0 bases from V and 0 bases from J, with 15 bases between. CDR3: CASSQDFPSGISYEQYF. CDR3 nucleotide sequence: TGCGCCAGCAGCCAAGATTTTCCTTCTGGGATCTCCTACGAGCAGTACTTC.

The chain joins TRBV20-1 to TRBJ2-1; TRBD2 aligns across 11 bases. The germline CDR1 and CDR2 sequences are DFQATT and SNEGSKA (reference sequence). This CDR3 contains 15 residues. V lost 5 bases and J lost 7; bases outside the gene matches: 10. The CDR3 DNA is TGCAGTGCTTCTAGCGGGAGGACTCTTGGGAATGAGCAGTTCTTC. It translates to CSASSGRTLGNEQFF.

This clonotype was detected a few times. The gene calls are TRBV5-1 and TRBJ1-2; the D gene is possibly TRBD1 (6 bases). Trimming stripped 0 bases from V and 4 bases from J, with 13 bases between. The CDR3 is 15 amino acids. CDR1 and CDR2 from the germline V gene are SGHRS and YFSETQ. CDR3 sequence (DNA): TGCGCCAGCAGCTTGGACCTTCGGGGGGCCTATGGCTACACCTTC. This translates into CASSLDLRGAYGYTF.

This clonotype was picked up a small number of times. The chain uses TRBV7-6 and TRBJ2-1; 8 bases line up with TRBD2. The CDR3 covers 16 residues. Looked up from germline, CDR1 is SGHVS and CDR2 is FNYEAQ. V shed 2 bases, J shed 2 bases, and the junction held 5 bases outside the gene matches. The CDR3 spells CASSLLAGNAYNEQFF. Here the CDR3 DNA reads TGTGCCAGCAGCTTATTAGCGGGAAACGCCTACAATGAGCAGTTCTTC.

In this sample, this clonotype turned up a few times. The V gene is TRBV29-1, the J gene TRBJ1-1; tentatively, D is TRBD1 (5 bases). The V end lost 0 bases, the J end lost 1 base, and 9 bases lay between the germline ends. Germline V CDR1 and CDR2: SQVTM, ANQGSEA. This CDR3 has 14 residues. CDR3: CSVEEGVRNTEAFF. CDR3 nucleotide sequence: TGCAGCGTTGAAGAGGGGGTAAGGAACACTGAAGCTTTCTTT.

V is TRBV7-9 and J is TRBJ1-2; D is unresolved. This CDR3 comprises 13 residues. The V and J ends lost 6 bases and 2 bases respectively, with 10 bases between them. From germline, CDR1 is SEHNR and CDR2 FQNEAQ (reference sequence). The CDR3 protein is CASRPSQNYGYTF. The CDR3, as DNA: TGTGCCAGCAGACCCTCCCAGAACTATGGCTACACCTTC. Full variable domain (outside the CDR3, taken from reference TRBV7-9 and TRBJ1-2): DTGVSQNPRHKITKRGQNVTFRCDPISEHNRLYWYRQTLGQGPEFLTYFQNEAQLEKSRLLSDRFSAERPKGSFSTLEIQRTEQGDSAMYLCASRPSQNYGYTFGSGTRLTVV.

This clonotype was observed a handful of times. The rearrangement uses TRBV5-1 and TRBJ2-1; maybe TRBD2 (6 bases). From germline, CDR1 is SGHRS and CDR2 YFSETQ. V was clipped by 2 bases and J by 3 bases, with 9 bases between them. CDR3 length: 14 residues. The CDR3 is CASSFSGDYNEQFF. In nucleotides, the CDR3 is TGCGCCAGCAGCTTTAGCGGAGACTACAATGAGCAGTTCTTC.

This clonotype was detected only a few times. The chain employs TRBV7-9 and TRBJ2-7, with 9 bases aligning to TRBD1. The germline gives CDR1 SEHNR, CDR2 FQNEAQ (reference sequence). The J segment lost 7 bases and the V segment lost 7 bases, leaving 11 bases of the junction unmatched. The CDR3 consists of 14 residues. The CDR3 loop is CASTPGDRVGEQYF. CDR3 sequence (DNA): TGTGCCAGCACCCCCGGGGACAGGGTCGGTGAGCAGTACTTC. The full variable domain, its missing parts supplied by reference TRBV7-9 and TRBJ2-7, is DTGVSQNPRHKITKRGQNVTFRCDPISEHNRLYWYRQTLGQGPEFLTYFQNEAQLEKSRLLSDRFSAERPKGSFSTLEIQRTEQGDSAMYLCASTPGDRVGEQYFGPGTRLTVT.

The chain has TRBV12-3 or TRBV12-4 and TRBJ1-2; D is uncertain. The germline V and J ends were trimmed by 4 bases and 4 bases, with 10 bases remaining between them. This CDR3 comprises 13 residues. The CDR3 nucleotides are TGTGCCAGCAGTTCCTCAGCCTTCTATGGCTACACCTTC. Translating gives CASSSSAFYGYTF.

In its sample, this clonotype was seen a few times. The chain carries TRBV10-3 and TRBJ1-1, with D unclear. V dropped 2 bases and J dropped 1 base, with 14 bases sitting between them. This CDR3 has 16 residues. Germline V CDR1 and CDR2: ENHRY, SYGVKD. The CDR3: CAISEPSLAANTEAFF. CDR3 nucleotide sequence: TGTGCCATCAGTGAGCCGTCTTTGGCTGCGAACACTGAAGCTTTCTTT.

This chain links TRBV10-3 with TRBJ1-1; D gene ambiguous. With 7 bases removed from V and 1 base from J, the gap between germline ends came to 10 bases. The V gene's germline CDR1 is ENHRY and CDR2 SYGVKD. There are 13 residues in the CDR3. The DNA of the CDR3 is TGTGCCATCATAAGAGACCGGAACACTGAAGCTTTCTTT. It codes for CAIIRDRNTEAFF.